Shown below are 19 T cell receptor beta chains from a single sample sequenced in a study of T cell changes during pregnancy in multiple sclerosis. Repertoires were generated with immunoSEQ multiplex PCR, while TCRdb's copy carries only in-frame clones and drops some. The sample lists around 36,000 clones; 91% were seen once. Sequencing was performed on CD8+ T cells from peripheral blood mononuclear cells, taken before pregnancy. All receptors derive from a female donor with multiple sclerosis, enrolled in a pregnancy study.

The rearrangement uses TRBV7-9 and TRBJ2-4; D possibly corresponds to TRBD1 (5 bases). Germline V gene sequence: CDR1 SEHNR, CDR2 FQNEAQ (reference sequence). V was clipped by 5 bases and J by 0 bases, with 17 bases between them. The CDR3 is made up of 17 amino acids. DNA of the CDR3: TGTGCCAGCAGCCCAAGGCAGGACAACCTAGCCAAAAACATTCAGTACTTC. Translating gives CASSPRQDNLAKNIQYF. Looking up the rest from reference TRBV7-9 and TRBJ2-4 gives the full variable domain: DTGVSQNPRHKITKRGQNVTFRCDPISEHNRLYWYRQTLGQGPEFLTYFQNEAQLEKSRLLSDRFSAERPKGSFSTLEIQRTEQGDSAMYLCASSPRQDNLAKNIQYFGAGTRLSVL.

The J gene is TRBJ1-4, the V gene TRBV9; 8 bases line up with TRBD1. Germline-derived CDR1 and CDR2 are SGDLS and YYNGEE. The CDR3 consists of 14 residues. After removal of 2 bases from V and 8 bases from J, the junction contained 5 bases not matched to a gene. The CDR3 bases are TGTGCCAGCAGCGTTCAGGGGGCAGGGGAAAAACTGTTTTTT. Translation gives CASSVQGAGEKLFF.

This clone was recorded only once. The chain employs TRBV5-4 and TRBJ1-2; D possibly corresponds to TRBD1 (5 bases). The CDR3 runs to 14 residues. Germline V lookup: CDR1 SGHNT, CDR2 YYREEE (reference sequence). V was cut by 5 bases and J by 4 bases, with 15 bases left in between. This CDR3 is CASRVRGASYGYTF. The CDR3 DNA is TGTGCCAGCAGGGTCCGTGGGGCTTCCTATGGCTACACCTTC.

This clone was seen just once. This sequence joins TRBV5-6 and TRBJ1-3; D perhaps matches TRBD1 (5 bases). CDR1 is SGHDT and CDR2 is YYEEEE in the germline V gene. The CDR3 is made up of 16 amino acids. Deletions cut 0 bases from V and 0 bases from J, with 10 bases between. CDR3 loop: CASSLGLGGSGNTIYF. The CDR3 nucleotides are TGTGCCAGCAGCTTGGGCCTCGGGGGCTCTGGAAACACCATATATTTT.

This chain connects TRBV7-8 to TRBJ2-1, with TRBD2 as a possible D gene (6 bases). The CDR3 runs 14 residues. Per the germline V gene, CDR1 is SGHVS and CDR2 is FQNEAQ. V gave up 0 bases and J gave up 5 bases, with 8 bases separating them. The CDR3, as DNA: TGTGCCAGCAGCTTAGCGGGCGGGAACAATGAGCAGTTCTTC. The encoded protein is CASSLAGGNNEQFF.

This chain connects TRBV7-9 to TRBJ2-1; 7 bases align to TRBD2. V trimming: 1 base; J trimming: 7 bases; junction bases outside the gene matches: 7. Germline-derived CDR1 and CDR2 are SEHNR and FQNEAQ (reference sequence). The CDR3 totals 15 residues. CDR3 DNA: TGTGCCAGCAGCTTAGGCGGGAGTACCGCGAATGAGCAGTTCTTC. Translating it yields CASSLGGSTANEQFF.

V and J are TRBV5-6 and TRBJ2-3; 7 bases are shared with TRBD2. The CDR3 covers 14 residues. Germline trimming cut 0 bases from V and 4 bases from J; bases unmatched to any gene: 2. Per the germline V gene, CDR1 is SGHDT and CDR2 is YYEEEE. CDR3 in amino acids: CASSLALAADTQYF. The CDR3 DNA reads TGTGCCAGCAGCTTGGCCCTAGCGGCAGATACGCAGTATTTT.

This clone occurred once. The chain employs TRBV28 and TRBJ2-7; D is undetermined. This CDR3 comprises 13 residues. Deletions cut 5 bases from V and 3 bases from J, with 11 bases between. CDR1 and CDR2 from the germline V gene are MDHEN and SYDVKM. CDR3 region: CASSLEAFYEQYF. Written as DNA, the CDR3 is TGTGCCAGCAGTCTCGAGGCCTTCTACGAGCAGTACTTC.

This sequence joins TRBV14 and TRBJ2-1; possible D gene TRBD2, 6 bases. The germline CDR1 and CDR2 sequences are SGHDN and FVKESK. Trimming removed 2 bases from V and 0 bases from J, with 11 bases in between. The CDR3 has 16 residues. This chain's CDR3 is CASSQSAGSSYNEQFF. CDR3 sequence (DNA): TGTGCCAGCAGCCAAAGTGCGGGAAGCTCCTACAATGAGCAGTTCTTC. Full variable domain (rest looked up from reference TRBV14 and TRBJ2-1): EAGVTQFPSHSVIEKGQTVTLRCDPISGHDNLYWYRRVMGKEIKFLLHFVKESKQDESGMPNNRFLAERTGGTYSTLKVQPAELEDSGVYFCASSQSAGSSYNEQFFGPGTRLTVL.

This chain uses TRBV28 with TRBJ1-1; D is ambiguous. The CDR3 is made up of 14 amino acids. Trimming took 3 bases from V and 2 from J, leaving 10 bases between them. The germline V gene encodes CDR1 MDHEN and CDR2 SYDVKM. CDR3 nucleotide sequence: TGTGCCAGCAGTTTTAGAGGCGGAAACACTGAAGCTTTCTTT. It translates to CASSFRGGNTEAFF. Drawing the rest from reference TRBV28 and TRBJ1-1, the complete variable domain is DVKVTQSSRYLVKRTGEKVFLECVQDMDHENMFWYRQDPGLGLRLIYFSYDVKMKEKGDIPEGYSVSREKKERFSLILESASTNQTSMYLCASSFRGGNTEAFFGQGTRLTVV.

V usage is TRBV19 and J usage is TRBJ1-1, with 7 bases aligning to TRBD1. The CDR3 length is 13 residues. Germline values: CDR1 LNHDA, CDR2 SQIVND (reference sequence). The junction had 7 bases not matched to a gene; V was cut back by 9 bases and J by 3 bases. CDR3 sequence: CASRRDSDTEAFF. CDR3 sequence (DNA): TGTGCCAGCAGGAGGGACAGTGACACTGAAGCTTTCTTT.

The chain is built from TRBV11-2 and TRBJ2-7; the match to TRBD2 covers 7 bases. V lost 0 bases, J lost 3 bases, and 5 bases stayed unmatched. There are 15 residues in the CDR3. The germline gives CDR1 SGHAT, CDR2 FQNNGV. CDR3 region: CASSLDGLEGYEQYF. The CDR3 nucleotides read TGTGCCAGCAGCTTAGATGGACTAGAAGGCTACGAGCAGTACTTC.

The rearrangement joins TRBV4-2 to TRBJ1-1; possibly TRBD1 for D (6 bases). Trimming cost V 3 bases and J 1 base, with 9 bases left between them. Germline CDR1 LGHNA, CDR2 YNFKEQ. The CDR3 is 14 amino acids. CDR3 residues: CASSHRDTNTEAFF. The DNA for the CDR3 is TGTGCCAGCAGCCATCGGGACACGAACACTGAAGCTTTCTTT.

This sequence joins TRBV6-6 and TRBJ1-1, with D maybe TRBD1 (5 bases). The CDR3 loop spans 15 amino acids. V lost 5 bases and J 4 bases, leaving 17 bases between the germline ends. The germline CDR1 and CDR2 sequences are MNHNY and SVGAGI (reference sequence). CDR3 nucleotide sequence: TGTGCCAGCAGTAACGTCCCCGGGGGTGGCACTGAAGCTTTCTTT. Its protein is CASSNVPGGGTEAFF.

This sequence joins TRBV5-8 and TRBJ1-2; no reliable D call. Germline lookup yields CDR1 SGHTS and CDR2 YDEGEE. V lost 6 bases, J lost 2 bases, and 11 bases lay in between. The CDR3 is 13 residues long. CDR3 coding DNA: TGTGCCAGCAACCCTGCGGGGAACTATGGCTACACCTTC. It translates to CASNPAGNYGYTF.

The CDR3 spells CASSLRLAGDGTGELFF. As DNA, the CDR3 is TGTGCCAGCAGCTTACGGCTAGCGGGAGACGGCACCGGGGAGCTGTTTTTT. The J gene is TRBJ2-2, the V gene TRBV11-2; 10 bases align to TRBD2. The CDR3 has 17 amino acids. Looked up from germline, CDR1 is SGHAT and CDR2 is FQNNGV. The trim removed 2 bases at V and 4 bases at J, leaving 7 bases unmatched.

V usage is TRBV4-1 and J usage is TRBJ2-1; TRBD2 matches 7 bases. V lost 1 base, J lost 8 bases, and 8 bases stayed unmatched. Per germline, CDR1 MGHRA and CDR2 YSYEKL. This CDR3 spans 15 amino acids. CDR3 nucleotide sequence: TGCGCCAGCAGCCAAGGGAGGGAGGGCCTGTATGAGCAGTTCTTC. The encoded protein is CASSQGREGLYEQFF.

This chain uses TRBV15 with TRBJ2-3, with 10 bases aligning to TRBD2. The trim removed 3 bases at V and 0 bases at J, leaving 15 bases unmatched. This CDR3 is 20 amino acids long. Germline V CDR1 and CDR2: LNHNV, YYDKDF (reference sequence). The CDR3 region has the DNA TGTGCCACCAGCAGCACTCGTAATCCGGGACTAGCGTCTAGCACAGATACGCAGTATTTT. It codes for CATSSTRNPGLASSTDTQYF.

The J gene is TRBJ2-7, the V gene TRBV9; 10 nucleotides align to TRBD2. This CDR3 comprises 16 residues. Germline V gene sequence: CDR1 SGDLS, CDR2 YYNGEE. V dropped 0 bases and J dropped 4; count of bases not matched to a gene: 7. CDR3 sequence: CASSVAPSGSRYEQYF. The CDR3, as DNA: TGTGCCAGCAGCGTAGCCCCTAGCGGGAGTCGGTACGAGCAGTACTTC. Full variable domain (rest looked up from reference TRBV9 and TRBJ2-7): DSGVTQTPKHLITATGQRVTLRCSPRSGDLSVYWYQQSLDQGLQFLIQYYNGEERAKGNILERFSAQQFPDLHSELNLSSLELGDSALYFCASSVAPSGSRYEQYFGPGTRLTVT.